Listed below are T cell receptor beta chains from one sample, sequenced in a study of blood T cell repertoires in COVID-19. The data were produced by immunoSEQ multiplex PCR, yet TCRdb's version contains in-frame clones alone and is incomplete. The sample includes 67,000 or so clones, about 79% seen only once; the top ten take 28%. The source material was peripheral blood. All receptors come from a man aged 70 or older with acute or convalescent COVID-19. CDR3s include the opening cysteine and the closing phenylalanine or tryptophan. The D gene is left open where the match is weak.

J gene	D gene	V gene	CDR3 protein
TRBJ2-3	TRBD2	TRBV7-2	CASSLGSSGGTDTQYF
TRBJ1-5	TRBD1	TRBV27	CASSLRTGTGGQPQHF
TRBJ2-1	.	TRBV2	CASSKRPYNEQFF
TRBJ2-7	.	TRBV7-2	CASSLNSASNSYEQYF
TRBJ1-1	TRBD1	TRBV5-4	CASSLDRGRRKWRDTEAFF
TRBJ2-2	.	TRBV9	CASSVAPGSDSGELFF
TRBJ1-5	.	TRBV30	CAWSRRGNQPQHF
TRBJ2-3	TRBD1	TRBV6-5	CASSSTGSDTQYF
TRBJ1-1	TRBD1	TRBV5-6	CASSWLDRDAAEAFF
TRBJ2-5	TRBD1	TRBV18	CASSSNRGSQETQYF
TRBJ2-1	TRBD2	TRBV4-3	CASSRDVGREEQFF
TRBJ2-1	.	TRBV9	CASSVGQTYNEQFF
TRBJ1-2	.	TRBV28	CASSLGLSRGYTF
TRBJ2-5	.	TRBV6-5	CASRGTLYQETQYF
TRBJ1-2	.	TRBV6-5	CASSKSQGNYGYTF
TRBJ2-1	TRBD2	TRBV5-4	CASSLPGTRLAHEQFF
TRBJ1-1	TRBD1	TRBV5-4	CASSPRGQGWAEAFF
TRBJ1-2	.	TRBV28	CASSSGGTSSNYGYTF
TRBJ2-7	.	TRBV18	CASSTSDSTYEQYF
TRBJ2-7	.	TRBV15	CATSKEKGPYEQYF
TRBJ1-6	.	TRBV28	CASSLLTRGDSPLHF
TRBJ1-1	TRBD1	TRBV7-9	CASRSDRGNRGAFF
TRBJ1-3	.	TRBV3-1/TRBV3-2	CASSQGAGRNTIYF
TRBJ2-7	TRBD1	TRBV5-5	CASSLDPGGTYEQYF
TRBJ2-6	.	TRBV2	CASSESVSGANVLTF
TRBJ1-4	.	TRBV3-1/TRBV3-2	CASSRSEVRTVNEKLFF
TRBJ2-2	TRBD2	TRBV5-1	CASTQIGSGAGELFF
TRBJ1-1	.	TRBV18	CASSPKQNTEAFF
TRBJ2-3	TRBD2	TRBV7-3	CASSLWGTSGRARDTQYF
TRBJ2-1	TRBD1	TRBV2	CASSNDRGLNNEQFF
TRBJ1-1	TRBD1	TRBV6-5	CASSSEGALNTEAFF